This T cell receptor (beta chain) was identified in a study of blood T cell repertoires in COVID-19. Overall study: Samples representing acute and convalescent COVID-19 were sourced from the United States, Italy and Spain. T cells, B-cell-depleted T cells, or PBMCs supplied cDNA or gDNA.

Germline V gene sequence: CDR1 SGHRS, CDR2 YFSETQ. The CDR3 sequence is 16 residues long. The J segment lost 1 base and the V segment lost 4 bases, leaving 6 bases of the junction unmatched. Original analysis: Amplifying reference gene primers gave estimates of nucleated cell counts. TCRdb keeps only in-frame clones here, not all; method: immunoSEQ multiplex PCR. The V and J calls and clone size come from that table; D and trimming were worked out from the DNA. This sample has fewer than 350,000 clones, with roughly 85% found just once. This TCR derives from a human donor in a cohort sampled during active COVID-19. The sequenced sample was peripheral blood. The chain links TRBV5-1 to TRBJ2-2; TRBD1 matches at 8 bases. The CDR3, as DNA: TGCGCCAGCAGCATCACCGGGACAGGGAACACCGGGGAGCTGTTTTTT. It codes for CASSITGTGNTGELFF.